The rows below give T cell receptor beta chains drawn from one sample of a study of Tregs in tolerant kidney transplant recipients. Generated by immunoSEQ multiplex PCR, the TCRdb table keeps only in-frame clones and is missing some. The sample lists roughly 86,000 clones; over 85% were seen once. The sequences come from CD4+ T cells from blood (PBMCs), collected 12 months after the transplant. The receptors come from a human patient who received a combined kidney and bone marrow transplant. Some of the T cells may derive from the graft donor. Both conserved end residues are part of each CDR3. D genes are given only for firm matches.

v_gene: TRBV9; d_gene: .; j_gene: TRBJ1-2; CDR3aa: CASSLTSGGYTF
v_gene: TRBV5-4; d_gene: .; j_gene: TRBJ2-2; CDR3aa: CASSLPRRGRETGELFF
v_gene: TRBV28; d_gene: TRBD1; j_gene: TRBJ1-2; CDR3aa: CASSSLIGRTGGFGYTF
v_gene: TRBV11-3; d_gene: .; j_gene: TRBJ2-5; CDR3aa: CASRGSTGGFETQYF
v_gene: TRBV2; d_gene: TRBD2; j_gene: TRBJ2-7; CDR3aa: CASRREGSYEQYF
v_gene: TRBV5-5; d_gene: TRBD2; j_gene: TRBJ2-1; CDR3aa: CASSSGAGGNYNEQFF
v_gene: TRBV7-2; d_gene: TRBD1; j_gene: TRBJ2-3; CDR3aa: CASSLAGQGRTISTDTQYF
v_gene: TRBV18; d_gene: .; j_gene: TRBJ1-4; CDR3aa: CASSPRQVGGRTTNEKLFF
v_gene: TRBV9; d_gene: .; j_gene: TRBJ2-3; CDR3aa: CASSVAEAASDTQYF
v_gene: TRBV7-9; d_gene: TRBD2; j_gene: TRBJ2-1; CDR3aa: CASSPGTSGDNEQFF
v_gene: TRBV18; d_gene: .; j_gene: TRBJ1-1; CDR3aa: CASSPPLGGNTEAFF
v_gene: TRBV9; d_gene: .; j_gene: TRBJ2-2; CDR3aa: CASSPPYGYTGELFF
v_gene: TRBV18; d_gene: .; j_gene: TRBJ1-2; CDR3aa: CASSPVGGSNYGYTF